This TCR beta chain was sequenced in a study of T cell responses to AZD1222 COVID-19 vaccine. A single count supports this clone. The antigen is unknown. The study, taken as a whole, reports: There were vaccine-associated CD4 TCRs across spike, dominant at 160-218 and 743-854. Only six individuals given AZD1222 were seropositive at baseline.

Libraries were prepared by immunoSEQ multiplex PCR; TCRdb keeps only in-frame clonotypes and omits some of them. The repertoire holds fewer than 65,000 clones, with around 83% as singletons. The sequencing here drew on peripheral blood, taken on day 0 of AZD1222 vaccination. This sequence was found in an adult in good health.

The CDR3 DNA reads TGCGCCAGCAGCCAAGGGGGCGGTACCTACAATGAGCAGTTCTTC. Its protein is CASSQGGGTYNEQFF. The V and J genes are TRBV4-3 and TRBJ2-1; a weak D match, TRBD1 (5 bases). This CDR3 has 15 amino acids. V lost 1 base and J 2 bases, leaving 9 bases between the germline ends. Germline V gene sequence: CDR1 LGHNA, CDR2 YSLEER.